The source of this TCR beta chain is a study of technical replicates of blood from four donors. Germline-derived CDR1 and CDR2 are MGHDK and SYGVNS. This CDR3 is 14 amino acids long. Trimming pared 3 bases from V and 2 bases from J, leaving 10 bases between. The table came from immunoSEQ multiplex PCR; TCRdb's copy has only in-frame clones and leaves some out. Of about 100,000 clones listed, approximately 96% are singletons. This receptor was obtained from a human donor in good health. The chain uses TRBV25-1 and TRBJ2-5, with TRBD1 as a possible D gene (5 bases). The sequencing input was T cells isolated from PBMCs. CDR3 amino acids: CASSDLDRQETQYF. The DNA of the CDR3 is TGTGCCAGCAGTGACCTAGACAGACAAGAGACCCAGTACTTC.